This paragraph reports one T cell receptor (beta chain). 13 Jbeta primers and 60 Vbeta primers were used for the PCR. Data came from immunoSEQ multiplex PCR; TCRdb stores just in-frame clones and leaves some out. The table lists roughly 170,000 clones, roughly 80% of them singletons. These data come from a study of cytomegalovirus exposure and HLA in healthy donors. V was shortened by 1 base and J by 1 base, with 11 bases between the two germline ends. CDR1 and CDR2 (germline): SGHRS, YFSETQ. The length of the CDR3 is 16 residues. The TCR sequence derives from a woman aged 18-29 years in good health and CMV-seronegative. The specimen was PBMCs. The genes are TRBV5-1 and TRBJ2-2; D is undetermined. The CDR3 here is CASSLSSSRNTGELFF. The DNA of the CDR3 is TGCGCCAGCAGCTTGAGTAGTAGTAGGAACACCGGGGAGCTGTTTTTT.